The T cell receptor (beta chain) under discussion was sequenced for a study of response to subunit inactivated influenza vaccine. Study results and limitations: There was a suggestion from the authors that each seasonal influenza vaccination recruits few new T cells.

Each CDR3 protein is one row after TCRdb ran MiXCR on the RT-PCR reads. The data contain 530,000 or so distinct CDR3 sequences, about 15% of them seen just once; the ten biggest clones take up 8.5% to 14%. The CDR3 has 14 residues. Germline lookup yields CDR1 SGHRS and CDR2 YFSETQ. V lost 2 bases and J lost 7, with 13 bases in between. Remarks on this clonotype: The target antigen is unknown.

The sample consisted of PBMCs from blood, taken 11 to 12 days after vaccination. The rearrangement links TRBV5-1 to TRBJ2-1; D remains unclear. The clonotype originates from a man aged 45 to 65 who received an inactivated influenza vaccine. In nucleotides, the CDR3 is TGCGCCAGCAGCTTACAACCCGGTGAGAATGAGCAGTTCTTC. It is translated as CASSLQPGENEQFF.